Sequencing of this T cell receptor beta chain was carried out in a study of T cell repertoires in cytomegalovirus infection. Study overall: Selected CMV epitopes included recently identified HLA-C-restricted ones as well as well-studied HLA-B-restricted ones.

TCRdb reprocessed the reads with MiXCR, giving one entry per CDR3 protein. The data show roughly 990,000 distinct CDR3 sequences, 30% to 40% seen once. This clonotype was counted at least ten times. Its antigen is unknown. The CDR3 runs 16 residues. Germline CDR1 and CDR2: SEHNR and FQNEAQ (reference sequence). The trim removed 4 bases at V and 1 base at J, leaving 8 bases unmatched. The specimen comprised cultured CD8+ T cells from PBMCs, sampled from culture after CMV antigen stimulation. The chain couples TRBV7-9 to TRBJ2-5, with 8 bases that match TRBD1. The source of this sequence is a human donor in good health (CMV status not recorded). Some clones in this sample may be carry-over from other donors' samples. The CDR3 region is CASSSQEDRGQETQYF. In nucleotides, the CDR3 is TGTGCCAGCAGCTCACAAGAAGACAGGGGCCAAGAGACCCAGTACTTC.